This T cell receptor (beta chain) was recovered during a study of T cell repertoires in cytomegalovirus infection. Study information: Alongside well-studied HLA-B-restricted CMV epitopes, recently identified HLA-C-restricted CMV epitopes were also used.

As to this clonotype: The antigen is not known. The junction and the germline gene differ at one end; a read error may be behind it.

This CDR3 has 15 residues. Germline values: CDR1 SNHLY, CDR2 FYNNEI. TCRdb recomputed calls from the reads with MiXCR, one row per CDR3 protein. The table shows around 340,000 distinct CDR3 sequences, with roughly 28% occurring only once. The gene calls are TRBV2 and TRBJ1-5; TRBD1 agrees at 7 bases. The source material was cultured PBMCs, sampled from culture after CMV antigen stimulation. This TCR came from a human donor in good health (CMV status not recorded). Some clones in this sample may be carry-over from other donors' samples. This CDR3 is CASSEGGGRNQPQHF. Written as DNA, the CDR3 is TGTGCCAGCAGCGAAGGAGGGGGCAGGAATCAGCCCCAGCATTTT.